These 5 T cell receptor beta chains share one sample of origin, sequenced in a study of OX40 agonist ivuxolimab in advanced cancers. Sequenced by immunoSEQ multiplex PCR; TCRdb stores in-frame clones only, minus some. Found here are some 74,000 clones, 70% to 90% of them singletons; the top ten hold around 0.95%. The specimen was CD4+ or CD8+ T cells sorted from blood, collected in a trial of the OX40 agonist ivuxolimab. The receptors here all came from an adult with an advanced solid tumor such as melanoma, head and neck, liver or kidney cancer.

As regards this clone: One end of the junction fails to match germline, which may point to a read error. The rearrangement joins TRBV4-1 to TRBJ2-2, with D unclear. Germline V lookup: CDR1 MGHRA, CDR2 YSYEKL. This CDR3 is 17 amino acids long. The CDR3 reads CASSQGAFRSNAGELFF. CDR3 in DNA: TGCGCCAGCAGCCAAGGGGCCTTCCGCTCGAACGCCGGGGAGCTGTTTTTT.

The rearrangement links TRBV2 to TRBJ1-2; maybe TRBD1 (6 bases). The CDR3 consists of 13 residues. V was trimmed by 5 bases and J by 8 bases, leaving 15 bases between them. Germline-derived CDR1 and CDR2 are SNHLY and FYNNEI. Written as DNA, the CDR3 is TGTGCCAGCAGTAATACAGGGAGTCGGGGCTACACCTTC. Translation gives CASSNTGSRGYTF.

The rearrangement joins TRBV15 to TRBJ2-3, with 8 bases fitting TRBD1. The germline V gene has CDR1 LNHNV and CDR2 YYDKDF (reference sequence). There are 17 residues in the CDR3. V shed 0 bases, J shed 2 bases, and the junction held 7 bases outside the gene matches. As DNA, the CDR3 is TGTGCCACCAGCAGAGACGGGAGACAGGGGTACACAGATACGCAGTATTTT. Its protein is CATSRDGRQGYTDTQYF.

The V gene is TRBV5-1, the J gene TRBJ2-1; 10 bases match TRBD1. With V trimmed by 2 bases and J by 10 bases, 9 bases remained unmatched. The CDR3 consists of 15 residues. Looked up from germline, CDR1 is SGHRS and CDR2 is YFSETQ. The CDR3 DNA follows: TGCGCCAGCAGCTTCGGGGACAGGGGAGCTGAAGAGCAGTTCTTC. Translating it yields CASSFGDRGAEEQFF.

This chain uses TRBV30 with TRBJ2-2; the D gene is possibly TRBD2 (5 bases). The CDR3 runs 13 residues. The V gene lost 3 bases and the J gene lost 7 bases, with 12 bases spanning the gap. Per the germline V gene, CDR1 is GTSNPN and CDR2 is SVGIG (reference sequence). The CDR3 is CAWSLRAGGELFF. The CDR3 region has the DNA TGTGCCTGGAGCTTGCGGGCCGGCGGGGAGCTGTTTTTT.